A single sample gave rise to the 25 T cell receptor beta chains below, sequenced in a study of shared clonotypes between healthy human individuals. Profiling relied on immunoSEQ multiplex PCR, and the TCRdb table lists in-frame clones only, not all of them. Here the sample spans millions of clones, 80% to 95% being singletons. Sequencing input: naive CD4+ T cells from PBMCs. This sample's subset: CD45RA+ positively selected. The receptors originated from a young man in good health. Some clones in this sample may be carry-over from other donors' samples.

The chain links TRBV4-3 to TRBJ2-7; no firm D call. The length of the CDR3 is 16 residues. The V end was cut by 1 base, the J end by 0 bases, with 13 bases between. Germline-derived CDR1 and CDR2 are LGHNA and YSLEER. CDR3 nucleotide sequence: TGCGCCAGCAGCCAAGCGCGCGCACAGAGCTCCTACGAGCAGTACTTC. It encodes CASSQARAQSSYEQYF.

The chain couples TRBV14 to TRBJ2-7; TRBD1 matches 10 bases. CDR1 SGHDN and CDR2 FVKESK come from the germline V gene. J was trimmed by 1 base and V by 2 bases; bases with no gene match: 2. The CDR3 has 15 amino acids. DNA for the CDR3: TGTGCCAGCAGCCAATTGGGACAGGGGTCCTACGAGCAGTACTTC. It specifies CASSQLGQGSYEQYF.

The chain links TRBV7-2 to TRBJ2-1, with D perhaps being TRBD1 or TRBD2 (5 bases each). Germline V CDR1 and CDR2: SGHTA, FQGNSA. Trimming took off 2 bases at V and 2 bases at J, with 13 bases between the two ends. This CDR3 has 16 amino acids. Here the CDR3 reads CASSLSRDAAYNEQFF. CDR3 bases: TGTGCCAGCAGCTTATCCCGGGACGCAGCCTACAATGAGCAGTTCTTC.

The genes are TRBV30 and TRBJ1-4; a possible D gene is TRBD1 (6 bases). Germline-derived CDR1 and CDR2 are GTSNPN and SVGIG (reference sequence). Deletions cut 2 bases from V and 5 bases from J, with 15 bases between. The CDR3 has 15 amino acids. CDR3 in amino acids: CAWSLRTARNEKLFF. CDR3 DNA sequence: TGTGCCTGGAGTCTACGGACAGCACGAAATGAAAAACTGTTTTTT.

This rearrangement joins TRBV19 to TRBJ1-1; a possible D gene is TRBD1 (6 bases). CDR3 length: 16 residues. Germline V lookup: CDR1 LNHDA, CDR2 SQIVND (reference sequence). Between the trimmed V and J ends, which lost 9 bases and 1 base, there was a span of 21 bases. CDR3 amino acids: CASQSGATGQNTEAFF. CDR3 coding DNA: TGTGCCAGCCAAAGTGGGGCTACAGGGCAGAACACTGAAGCTTTCTTT.

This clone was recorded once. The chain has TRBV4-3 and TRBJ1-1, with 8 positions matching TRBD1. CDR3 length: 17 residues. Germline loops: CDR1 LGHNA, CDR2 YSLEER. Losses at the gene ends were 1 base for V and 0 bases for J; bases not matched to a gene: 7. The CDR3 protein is CASSQVRGRDVNTEAFF. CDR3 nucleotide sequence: TGCGCCAGCAGCCAAGTCAGGGGGCGAGATGTGAACACTGAAGCTTTCTTT.

CDR3 DNA sequence: TGTGCCAGCAGCTTAGATCGGGACAGTGAAAAACTGTTTTTT. This codes for CASSLDRDSEKLFF. This chain links TRBV7-2 with TRBJ1-4; 7 bases align to TRBD1. The CDR3 consists of 14 residues. Trimming took 1 base from V and 7 from J; bases not matched to a gene: 3. CDR1 and CDR2 (germline): SGHTA, FQGNSA.

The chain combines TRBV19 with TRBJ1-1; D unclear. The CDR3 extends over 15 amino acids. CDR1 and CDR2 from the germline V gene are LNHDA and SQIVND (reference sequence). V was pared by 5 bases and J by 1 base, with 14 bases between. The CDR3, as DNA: TGTGCCAGTAGTCCCCCCCCTACAGAGAACACTGAAGCTTTCTTT. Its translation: CASSPPPTENTEAFF.

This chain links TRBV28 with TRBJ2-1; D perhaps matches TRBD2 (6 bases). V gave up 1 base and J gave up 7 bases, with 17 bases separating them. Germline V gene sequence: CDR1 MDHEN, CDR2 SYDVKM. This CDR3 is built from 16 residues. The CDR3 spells CASSLLSGSIRNEQFF. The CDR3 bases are TGTGCCAGCAGTTTATTGTCCGGGAGTATTCGGAATGAGCAGTTCTTC.

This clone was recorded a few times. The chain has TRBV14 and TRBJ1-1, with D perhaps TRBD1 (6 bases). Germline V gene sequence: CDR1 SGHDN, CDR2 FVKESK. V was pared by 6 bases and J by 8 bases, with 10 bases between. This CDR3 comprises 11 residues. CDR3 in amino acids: CASRDGGEAFF. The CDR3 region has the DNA TGTGCCAGCAGGGACGGGGGCGAAGCTTTCTTT.

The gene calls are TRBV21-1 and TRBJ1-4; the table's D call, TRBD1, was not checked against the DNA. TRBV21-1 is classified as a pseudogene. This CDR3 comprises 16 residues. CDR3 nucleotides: TGTGCCAGCATTCGACAGGGCCATTCAACTAATGAAAAACTGTTTTTT. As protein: CASIRQGHSTNEKLFF.

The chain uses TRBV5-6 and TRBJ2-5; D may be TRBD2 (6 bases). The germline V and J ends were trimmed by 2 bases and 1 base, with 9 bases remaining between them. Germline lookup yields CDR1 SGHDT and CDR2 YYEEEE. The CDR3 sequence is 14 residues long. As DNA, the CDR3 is TGTGCCAGCAGCTTAGCGGGCTCCCAAGAGACCCAGTACTTC. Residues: CASSLAGSQETQYF.

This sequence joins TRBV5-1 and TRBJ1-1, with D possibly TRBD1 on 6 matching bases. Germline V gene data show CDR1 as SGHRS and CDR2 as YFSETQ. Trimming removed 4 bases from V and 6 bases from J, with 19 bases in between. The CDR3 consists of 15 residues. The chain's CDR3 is CASSQWSGGKAEAFF. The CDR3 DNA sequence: TGCGCCAGCAGCCAATGGTCGGGGGGCAAGGCTGAAGCTTTCTTT.

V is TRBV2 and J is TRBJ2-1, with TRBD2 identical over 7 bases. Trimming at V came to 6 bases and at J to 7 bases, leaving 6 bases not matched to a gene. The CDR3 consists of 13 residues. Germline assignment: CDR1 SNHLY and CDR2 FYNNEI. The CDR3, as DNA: TGTGCCAGCAGCCGGGAGGTGGGGAATGAGCAGTTCTTC. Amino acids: CASSREVGNEQFF.

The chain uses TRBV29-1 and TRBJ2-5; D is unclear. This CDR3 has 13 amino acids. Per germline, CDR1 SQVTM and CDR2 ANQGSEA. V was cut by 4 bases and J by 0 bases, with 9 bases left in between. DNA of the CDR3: TGCAGCGTTGTAGGCAAGTACCAAGAGACCCAGTACTTC. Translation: CSVVGKYQETQYF.

The CDR3 DNA sequence: TGCAGCGTTGGAGGCAGGGGGTTGTATGGCTACACCTTC. Its protein is CSVGGRGLYGYTF. The chain recombines TRBV29-1 with TRBJ1-2; 7 bases are shared with TRBD1. The CDR3 loop spans 13 amino acids. CDR1 is SQVTM, CDR2 ANQGSEA, per germline. Trimming took 4 bases from V and 5 from J; bases not matched to a gene: 7. Full variable domain (remainder filled in from reference TRBV29-1 and TRBJ1-2): SAVISQKPSRDICQRGTSLTIQCQVDSQVTMMFWYRQQPGQSLTLIATANQGSEATYESGFVIDKFPISRPNLTFSTLTVSNMSPEDSSIYLCSVGGRGLYGYTFGSGTRLTVV.

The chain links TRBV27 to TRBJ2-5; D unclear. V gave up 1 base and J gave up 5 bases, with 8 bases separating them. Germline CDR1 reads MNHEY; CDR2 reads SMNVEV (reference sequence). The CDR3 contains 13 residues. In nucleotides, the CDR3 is TGTGCCAGCAGTTTATTATTCCGGGAGACCCAGTACTTC. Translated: CASSLLFRETQYF.

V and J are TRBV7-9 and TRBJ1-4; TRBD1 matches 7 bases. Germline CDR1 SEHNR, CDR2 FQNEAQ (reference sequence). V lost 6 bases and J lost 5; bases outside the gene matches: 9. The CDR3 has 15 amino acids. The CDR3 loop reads CASRHTGDVNEKLFF. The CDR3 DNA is TGTGCCAGCAGACATACAGGGGACGTAAATGAAAAACTGTTTTTT.

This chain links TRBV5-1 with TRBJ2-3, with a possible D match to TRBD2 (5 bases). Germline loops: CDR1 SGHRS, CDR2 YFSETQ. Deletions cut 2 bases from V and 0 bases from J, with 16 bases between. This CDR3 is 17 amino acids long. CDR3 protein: CASSFGGWEPSTDTQYF. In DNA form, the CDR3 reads TGCGCCAGCAGCTTCGGAGGTTGGGAGCCGAGCACAGATACGCAGTATTTT.

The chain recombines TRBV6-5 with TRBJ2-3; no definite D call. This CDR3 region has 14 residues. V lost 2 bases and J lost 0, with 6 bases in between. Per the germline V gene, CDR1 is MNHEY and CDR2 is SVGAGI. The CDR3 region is CASSYGPSTDTQYF. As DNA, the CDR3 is TGTGCCAGCAGTTACGGGCCAAGCACAGATACGCAGTATTTT.

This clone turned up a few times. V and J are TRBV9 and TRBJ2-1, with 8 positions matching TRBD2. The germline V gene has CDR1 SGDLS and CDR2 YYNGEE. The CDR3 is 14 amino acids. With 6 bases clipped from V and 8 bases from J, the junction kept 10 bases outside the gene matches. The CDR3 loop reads CASTMSGSNYEQFF. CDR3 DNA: TGTGCCAGCACCATGAGCGGGAGTAATTATGAGCAGTTCTTC.

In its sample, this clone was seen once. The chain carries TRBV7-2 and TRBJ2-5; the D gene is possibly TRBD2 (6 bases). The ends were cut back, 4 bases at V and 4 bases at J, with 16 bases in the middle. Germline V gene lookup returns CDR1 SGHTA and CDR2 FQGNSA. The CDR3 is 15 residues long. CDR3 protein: CASSWVGGVGETQYF. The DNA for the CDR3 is TGTGCCAGCAGCTGGGTGGGGGGTGTCGGAGAGACCCAGTACTTC.

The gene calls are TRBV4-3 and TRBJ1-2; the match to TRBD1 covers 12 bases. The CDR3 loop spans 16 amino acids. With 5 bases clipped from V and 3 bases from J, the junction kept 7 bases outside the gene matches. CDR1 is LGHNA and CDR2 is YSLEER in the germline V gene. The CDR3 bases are TGCGCCAGCAGCTCCCAGGGGACAGGGGGCGACTATGGCTACACCTTC. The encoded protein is CASSSQGTGGDYGYTF.

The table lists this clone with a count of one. DNA of the CDR3: TGTGCCAGCAGCTCCTCACCAGGGGCGATAGCTGAGCTGTTTTTT. Translation: CASSSSPGAIAELFF. The chain is built from TRBV7-8 and TRBJ2-2, with D perhaps TRBD1 (6 bases). The germline gives CDR1 SGHVS, CDR2 FQNEAQ. The ends were cut back, 4 bases at V and 11 bases at J, with 20 bases in the middle. The length of the CDR3 is 15 residues. Full variable domain (remainder filled in from reference TRBV7-8 and TRBJ2-2): GAGVSQSPRYKVAKRGQDVALRCDPISGHVSLFWYQQALGQGPEFLTYFQNEAQLDKSGLPSDRFFAERPEGSVSTLKIQRTQQEDSAVYLCASSSSPGAIAELFFGEGSRLTVL.

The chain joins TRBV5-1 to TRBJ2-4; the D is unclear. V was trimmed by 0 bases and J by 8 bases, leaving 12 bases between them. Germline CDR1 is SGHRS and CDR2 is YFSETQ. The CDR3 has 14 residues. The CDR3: CASSLGPAPDIQYF. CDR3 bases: TGCGCCAGCAGCTTGGGGCCCGCGCCGGACATTCAGTACTTC.